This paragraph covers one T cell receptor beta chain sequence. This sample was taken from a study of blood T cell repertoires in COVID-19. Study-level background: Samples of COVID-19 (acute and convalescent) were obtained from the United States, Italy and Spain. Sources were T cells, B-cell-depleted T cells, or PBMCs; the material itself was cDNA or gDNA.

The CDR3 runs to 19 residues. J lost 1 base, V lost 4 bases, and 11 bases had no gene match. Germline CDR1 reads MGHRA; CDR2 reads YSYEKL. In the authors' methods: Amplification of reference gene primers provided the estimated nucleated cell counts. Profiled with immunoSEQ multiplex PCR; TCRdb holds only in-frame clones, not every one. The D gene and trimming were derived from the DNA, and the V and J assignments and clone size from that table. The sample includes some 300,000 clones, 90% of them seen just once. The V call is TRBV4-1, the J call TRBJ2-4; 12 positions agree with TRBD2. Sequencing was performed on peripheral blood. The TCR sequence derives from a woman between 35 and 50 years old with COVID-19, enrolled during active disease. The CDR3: CASSPRRLAGGRAKNIQYF. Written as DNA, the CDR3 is TGCGCCAGCAGCCCACGGAGGCTAGCGGGAGGGCGGGCCAAAAACATTCAGTACTTC.